Presented here are 21 T cell receptor beta chains from one specimen sequenced in a study of PD-L1 blockade in urothelial cancer. The sample's time point: peripheral blood 6 weeks after treatment start. Sequencing was performed with immunoSEQ multiplex PCR; in TCRdb, only in-frame clones are kept and a portion is missing. The sample records about 48,000 clones, around 80% being singletons. Here the sequenced sample was PBMCs, taken around atezolizumab (anti-PD-L1) treatment. The receptors stem from a man between 65 and 85 years old with urothelial cancer.

The CDR3 loop is CASSLESAGGLAFF. The CDR3 nucleotides are TGTGCCAGCAGCTTAGAGTCAGCGGGGGGCTTAGCTTTCTTT. The genes are TRBV7-9 and TRBJ1-1; tentatively, D is TRBD1 (6 bases). The V end was cut by 1 base, the J end by 10 bases, with 16 bases between. Germline V gene data show CDR1 as SEHNR and CDR2 as FQNEAQ (reference sequence). There are 14 residues in the CDR3.

This clone came up a few times. This chain links TRBV28 with TRBJ1-1; a possible D gene is TRBD1 (5 bases). V dropped 2 bases and J dropped 6 bases, with 13 bases sitting between them. The CDR3 is 14 amino acids. Germline V lookup: CDR1 MDHEN, CDR2 SYDVKM. The CDR3 sequence is CASSLGGGVPEAFF. CDR3 nucleotide sequence: TGTGCCAGCAGTTTAGGGGGAGGGGTCCCTGAAGCTTTCTTT.

This rearrangement joins TRBV2 to TRBJ2-7, with 7 bases lining up with TRBD1. Germline V gives CDR1 SNHLY, CDR2 FYNNEI. J lost 6 bases, V lost 4 bases, and 6 bases had no gene match. CDR3 length equals 13 residues. The CDR3 spells CASSAEGAGEQYF. DNA of the CDR3: TGTGCCAGCAGTGCCGAGGGGGCTGGCGAGCAGTACTTC. Using reference TRBV2 and TRBJ2-7 for the parts outside the CDR3, the full variable domain is EPEVTQTPSHQVTQMGQEVILRCVPISNHLYFYWYRQILGQKVEFLVSFYNNEISEKSEIFDDQFSVERPDGSNFTLKIRSTKLEDSAMYFCASSAEGAGEQYFGPGTRLTVT.

This clone has a single count. The chain uses TRBV5-4 and TRBJ1-2, with D possibly being TRBD1 (6 bases). The V end lost 6 bases, the J end lost 8 bases, and 20 bases lay between the germline ends. The length of the CDR3 is 14 residues. Germline CDR1 SGHNT, CDR2 YYREEE (reference sequence). The CDR3, as DNA: TGTGCCAGCAAGCTCGAAGGGGGACCGAAAGGCTACACCTTC. Translating gives CASKLEGGPKGYTF. The full variable domain, rest sourced from reference TRBV5-4 and TRBJ1-2, is ETGVTQSPTHLIKTRGQQVTLRCSSQSGHNTVSWYQQALGQGPQFIFQYYREEENGRGNFPPRFSGLQFPNYSSELNVNALELDDSALYLCASKLEGGPKGYTFGSGTRLTVV.

The rearrangement links TRBV6-6 to TRBJ2-1; the match to TRBD2 covers 11 bases. V lost 5 bases, J lost 4 bases, and 1 base stayed unmatched. Germline V CDR1 and CDR2: MNHNY, SVGAGI (reference sequence). The CDR3 sequence is 14 residues long. The CDR3 is CASSASGRYNEQFF. CDR3 nucleotides: TGTGCCAGCAGTGCTAGCGGGAGGTACAATGAGCAGTTCTTC.

This chain connects TRBV30 to TRBJ2-5; 9 bases fit TRBD2. V trimming: 3 bases; J trimming: 4 bases; junction bases outside the gene matches: 9. Per germline, CDR1 GTSNPN and CDR2 SVGIG (reference sequence). The CDR3 contains 15 residues. In DNA, the CDR3 is TGTGCCTGGAGCCCGGAGGCGGGAGGGTTAGAGACCCAGTACTTC. It codes for CAWSPEAGGLETQYF.

The chain combines TRBV7-2 with TRBJ1-2; the match to TRBD1 covers 8 bases. After removal of 5 bases from V and 0 bases from J, the junction contained 5 bases not matched to a gene. The V gene's germline CDR1 is SGHTA and CDR2 FQGNSA. The CDR3 extends over 15 amino acids. The DNA for the CDR3 is TGTGCCAGCAGCACTACAGGGGGAGCTAACTATGGCTACACCTTC. Translated: CASSTTGGANYGYTF.

This clone has only one observation. The rearrangement joins TRBV28 to TRBJ2-1, with 12 nucleotides matching TRBD2. The V and J ends lost 4 bases and 5 bases, in that order; junction bases with no gene match: 12. CDR1 and CDR2 (germline): MDHEN, SYDVKM. The CDR3 covers 18 residues. CDR3 nucleotides: TGTGCCAGCAGTTCCCAGACTAGCGGGAGAAGTCCCAACAATGAGCAGTTCTTC. It encodes CASSSQTSGRSPNNEQFF.

The chain links TRBV5-1 to TRBJ1-2; TRBD1 matches 8 bases. The V and J ends lost 0 bases and 6 bases, in that order; junction bases with no gene match: 7. CDR3 length: 15 amino acids. Germline CDR1 reads SGHRS; CDR2 reads YFSETQ. CDR3 residues: CASSLVTGDMDGYTF. CDR3 bases: TGCGCCAGCAGCTTGGTGACAGGGGACATGGATGGCTACACCTTC.

This clone was seen only once. This sample also contains other DNA sequences that code for the same CDR3. The chain combines TRBV2 with TRBJ2-7; the match to TRBD2 covers 7 bases. The V gene's germline CDR1 is SNHLY and CDR2 FYNNEI. This CDR3 region has 14 residues. The J segment lost 5 bases and the V segment lost 4 bases, leaving 8 bases of the junction unmatched. CDR3 in amino acids: CASSGGWEGHEQYF. In DNA form, the CDR3 reads TGTGCCAGCAGTGGAGGGTGGGAGGGCCACGAGCAGTACTTC.

This clone was observed a single time. V gene TRBV5-5 combines with J gene TRBJ2-2; D unresolved. Trimming removed 0 bases at V and 3 bases at J, with 6 bases between. Germline CDR1 is SGHKS and CDR2 is YYEKEE (reference sequence). The CDR3 is 14 residues long. The DNA for the CDR3 is TGTGCCAGCAGCTTGGGGCTGTACACCGGGGAGCTGTTTTTT. Residues: CASSLGLYTGELFF. The entire variable domain, with the rest obtained from reference TRBV5-5 and TRBJ2-2, is as follows: DAGVTQSPTHLIKTRGQQVTLRCSPISGHKSVSWYQQVLGQGPQFIFQYYEKEERGRGNFPDRFSARQFPNYSSELNVNALLLGDSALYLCASSLGLYTGELFFGEGSRLTVL.

Regarding this clone: Compared with germline, one end of the junction differs, possibly owing to a read error. The CDR3 loop is CASSVSGTSTGELFF. The CDR3 region has the DNA TGTGCTAGCAGCGTTAGCGGGACGAGCACCGGGGAGCTGTTTTTT. The rearrangement joins TRBV7-7 to TRBJ2-2, with TRBD2 matching 8 bases. From germline, CDR1 is SSHAT and CDR2 FNYEAQ (reference sequence). This CDR3 has 15 amino acids.

The genes are TRBV5-1 and TRBJ2-1; D gene uncertain. V was trimmed by 4 bases and J by 12 bases, leaving 17 bases between them. Germline CDR1 and CDR2: SGHRS and YFSETQ. The CDR3 runs 13 residues. Here the CDR3 DNA reads TGCGCCAGCAGCACCGAACGGAGCCCGGGGCAGTTCTTC. It is translated as CASSTERSPGQFF.

The chain is built from TRBV4-1 and TRBJ1-5, with 8 bases that match TRBD1. The CDR3 is 18 amino acids. Germline V gives CDR1 MGHRA, CDR2 YSYEKL. The V segment lost 2 bases and the J segment 1 base; nucleotides outside the gene matches: 10. In DNA, the CDR3 is TGCGCCAGCAGCCAATATACCAGGGGGCGCGTCAGCAATCAGCCCCAGCATTTT. This sequence encodes CASSQYTRGRVSNQPQHF.

This rearrangement joins TRBV6-1 to TRBJ2-5, with 7 bases fitting TRBD2. CDR3 length: 15 amino acids. The germline V gene has CDR1 MNHNS and CDR2 SASEGT. CDR3 sequence: CAQHREWEGGETQYF. The CDR3 coding sequence is TGTGCTCAGCACCGAGAGTGGGAGGGTGGGGAGACCCAGTACTTC.

This chain connects TRBV10-1 to TRBJ2-2, with TRBD1 matching over 7 bases. V shed 10 bases and J 3 bases; nucleotides not matched to a gene: 5. The CDR3 is made up of 13 amino acids. Germline V gene sequence: CDR1 WNHNN, CDR2 SYGVQD (reference sequence). The CDR3 nucleotides read TGCGCCATCGGGACAGCAGACACCGGGGAGCTGTTTTTT. Its translation is CAIGTADTGELFF.

Remarks on this clone: The junction departs from the called germline gene at one end, perhaps through a read error. This chain links TRBV5-4 with TRBJ2-1, with 13 nucleotides matching TRBD2. The germline V gene encodes CDR1 SGHNT and CDR2 YYREEE (reference sequence). The CDR3 contains 17 residues. CDR3 sequence (DNA): TGTGCCAGCCGACAGGGCGGGACTAGCGGGACCGACAATGAACAGTTCTTC. Protein: CASRQGGTSGTDNEQFF.

V gene TRBV5-4 combines with J gene TRBJ2-5, with a weak D call TRBD2 (6 bases). The V gene lost 2 bases and the J gene lost 2 bases, with 10 bases spanning the gap. Germline V gives CDR1 SGHNT, CDR2 YYREEE (reference sequence). The CDR3 has 14 residues. CDR3 sequence (DNA): TGTGCCAGCAGCTTAAGGGGAGGACAAGAGACCCAGTACTTC. This sequence encodes CASSLRGGQETQYF.

CDR3 region: CASSLLGGDTEAFF. The CDR3 nucleotides are TGCGCCAGCAGCTTGTTGGGGGGGGACACTGAAGCTTTCTTT. The V call is TRBV5-1, the J call TRBJ1-1; the D gene is possibly TRBD1 (5 bases). CDR1 is SGHRS, CDR2 YFSETQ, per germline. This CDR3 has 14 residues. V lost 1 base to trimming and J lost 3 bases, with 10 bases between them.

The V gene is TRBV18, the J gene TRBJ2-3, with no clear D. The CDR3 has 13 residues. Per germline, CDR1 KGHSH and CDR2 LQKENI. Trimming removed 0 bases from V and 2 bases from J, with 3 bases in between. The CDR3 DNA reads TGTGCCAGCTCACCACCTCTCACAGATACGCAGTATTTT. Encoded protein: CASSPPLTDTQYF.

The chain is built from TRBV29-1 and TRBJ2-7; tentative D call: TRBD1 (6 bases). Germline assignment: CDR1 SQVTM and CDR2 ANQGSEA. The CDR3 is 13 amino acids. V lost 0 bases to trimming and J lost 5 bases, with 11 bases between them. CDR3 residues: CSVEEQGWNEQYF. The CDR3, as DNA: TGCAGCGTTGAAGAACAGGGTTGGAACGAGCAGTACTTC.